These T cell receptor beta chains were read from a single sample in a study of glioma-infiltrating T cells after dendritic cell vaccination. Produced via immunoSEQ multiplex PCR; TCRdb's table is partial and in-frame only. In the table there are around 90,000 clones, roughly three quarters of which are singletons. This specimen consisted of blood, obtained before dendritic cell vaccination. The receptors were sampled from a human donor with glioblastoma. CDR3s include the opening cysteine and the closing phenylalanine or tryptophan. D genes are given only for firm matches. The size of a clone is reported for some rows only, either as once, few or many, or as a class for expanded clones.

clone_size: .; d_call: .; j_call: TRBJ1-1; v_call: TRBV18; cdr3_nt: TGTGCCAGCTCCGAACAGGGGAACACTGAAGCTTTCTTT; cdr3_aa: CASSEQGNTEAFF
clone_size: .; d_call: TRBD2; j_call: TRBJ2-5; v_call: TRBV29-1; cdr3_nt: TGCAGCGTTGGTCTAGCGGGGAGGGAGACCCAGTACTTC; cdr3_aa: CSVGLAGRETQYF
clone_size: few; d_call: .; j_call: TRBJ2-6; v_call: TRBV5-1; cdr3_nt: TGCGCCAGCAGCTTGGACAACTCTGGGGCCAACGTCCTGACTTTC; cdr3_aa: CASSLDNSGANVLTF
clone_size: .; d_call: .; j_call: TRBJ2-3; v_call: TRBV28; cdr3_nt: TGTGCCAGCAGCCGGTCAGATACGCAGTATTTT; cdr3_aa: CASSRSDTQYF
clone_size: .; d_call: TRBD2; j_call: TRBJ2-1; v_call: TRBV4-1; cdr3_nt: TGCGCCAGCAGCCAACGGACTAGCGGGGGGAACAATGAGCAGTTCTTC; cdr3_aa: CASSQRTSGGNNEQFF
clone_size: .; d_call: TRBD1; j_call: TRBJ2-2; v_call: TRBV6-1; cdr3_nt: TGTGCCAGCAGTGAAATCAGGGGGCGAGGAAAGCTGTTTTTT; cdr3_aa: CASSEIRGRGKLFF
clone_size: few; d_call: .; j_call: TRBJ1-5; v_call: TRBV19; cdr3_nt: TGTGCCAGTAGTAGTGAAGACAGCAAATATAGCAATCAGCCCCAGCATTTT; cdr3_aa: CASSSEDSKYSNQPQHF
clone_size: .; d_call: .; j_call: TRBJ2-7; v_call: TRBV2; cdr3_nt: TGTGCCAGCAGTGGGGGAGACACCTACGAGCAGTACTTC; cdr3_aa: CASSGGDTYEQYF
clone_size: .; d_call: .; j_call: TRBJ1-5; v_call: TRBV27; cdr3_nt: TGTGCCAGCAGTTCCGGGCCGATGGGAGGGAATAGCAATCAGCCCCAGCATTTT; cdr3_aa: CASSSGPMGGNSNQPQHF
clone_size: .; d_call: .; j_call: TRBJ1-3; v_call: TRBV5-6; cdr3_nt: TGTGCCAGCAGGCCACGACTCAGCTCTGGAAACACCATATATTTT; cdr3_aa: CASRPRLSSGNTIYF
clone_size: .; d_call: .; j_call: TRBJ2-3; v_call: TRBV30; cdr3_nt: TGTGCCTGGAGTGGGACTTCCAATACGCAGTATTTT; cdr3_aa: CAWSGTSNTQYF
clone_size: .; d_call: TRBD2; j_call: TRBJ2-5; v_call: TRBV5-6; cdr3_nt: TGTGCCAGCAGCTTGATGGGAGCGGGAGAAGAGACCCAGTACTTC; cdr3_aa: CASSLMGAGEETQYF
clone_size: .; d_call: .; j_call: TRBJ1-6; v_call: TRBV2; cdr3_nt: TGTGCCAGCAGGGCCGACAGGAGCTCCTATAATTCACCCCTCCACTTT; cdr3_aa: CASRADRSSYNSPLHF
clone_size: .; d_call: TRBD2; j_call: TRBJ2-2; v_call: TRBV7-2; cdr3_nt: TGTGCCAGCAGCCCAACTAGCGGGGTGAACACCGGGGAGCTGTTTTTT; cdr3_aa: CASSPTSGVNTGELFF
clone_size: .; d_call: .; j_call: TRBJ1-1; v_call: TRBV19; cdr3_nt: TGTGCCAGTAGTCGGGGGATGGGTACTGAAGCTTTCTTT; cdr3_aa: CASSRGMGTEAFF
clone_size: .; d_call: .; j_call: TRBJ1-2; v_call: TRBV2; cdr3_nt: TGTGCCAGCAGTCTCGGGGGCTATGGCTACACCTTC; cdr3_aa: CASSLGGYGYTF
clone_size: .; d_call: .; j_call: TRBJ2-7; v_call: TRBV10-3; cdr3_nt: TGTGCCATCAGTGCCAGCTCAGGCCGGGAGCAGTACTTC; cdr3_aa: CAISASSGREQYF
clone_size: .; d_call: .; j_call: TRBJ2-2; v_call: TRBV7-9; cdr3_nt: TGTGCCAGCAGCTTAGTTTCTAGCAGGAACACCGGGGAGCTGTTTTTT; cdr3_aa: CASSLVSSRNTGELFF
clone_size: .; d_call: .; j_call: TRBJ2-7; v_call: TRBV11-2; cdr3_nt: TGTGCCAGCAGCTTGAGGCGACAGGGACTTTCCTACGAGCAGTACTTC; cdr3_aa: CASSLRRQGLSYEQYF
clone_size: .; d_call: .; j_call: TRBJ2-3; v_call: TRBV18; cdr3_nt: TGTGCCAGCTCACCACTCCAGGATACGCAGTATTTT; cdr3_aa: CASSPLQDTQYF
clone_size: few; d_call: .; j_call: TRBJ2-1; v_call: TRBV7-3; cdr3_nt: TGTGCCAGCAGCTTAGGCAGCTACAATGAGCAGTTCTTC; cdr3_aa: CASSLGSYNEQFF
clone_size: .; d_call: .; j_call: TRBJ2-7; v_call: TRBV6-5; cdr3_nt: TGTGCCAGCAGTTACTCGACAGGTCCCTACGAGCAGTACTTC; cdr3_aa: CASSYSTGPYEQYF
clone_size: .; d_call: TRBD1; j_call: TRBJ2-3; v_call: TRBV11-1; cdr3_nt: TGTGCCAGCAGCCTCGACAGGGCAGATACGCAGTATTTT; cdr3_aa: CASSLDRADTQYF
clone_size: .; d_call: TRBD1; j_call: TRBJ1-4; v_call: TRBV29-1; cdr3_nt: TGCAGTGGGACAGGGGGCGATGAAAAACTGTTTTTT; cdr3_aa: CSGTGGDEKLFF
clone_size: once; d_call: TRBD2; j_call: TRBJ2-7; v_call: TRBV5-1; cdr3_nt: TGCGCCAGCAGCTTAGATACTAGCGGAACCTACGAGCAGTACTTC; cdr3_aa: CASSLDTSGTYEQYF
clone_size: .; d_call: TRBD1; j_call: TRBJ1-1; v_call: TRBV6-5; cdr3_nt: TGTGCCAGCAGCCCAGGGGGGAACACTGAAGCTTTCTTT; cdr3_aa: CASSPGGNTEAFF
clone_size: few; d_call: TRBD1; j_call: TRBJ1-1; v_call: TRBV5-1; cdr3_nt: TGCGCCAGCAGCGAACGGACAGGCCTCACTGAAGCTTTCTTT; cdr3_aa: CASSERTGLTEAFF
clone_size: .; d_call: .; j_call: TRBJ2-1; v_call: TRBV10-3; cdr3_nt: TGTGCCATCAGTGTACTAGCCGGCAATGAGCAGTTCTTC; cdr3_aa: CAISVLAGNEQFF
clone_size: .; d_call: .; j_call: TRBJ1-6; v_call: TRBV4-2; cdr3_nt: TGTGCCAGCAGCCAACGGAGCGGGACATCGCTTGGGTCACCCCTCCACTTT; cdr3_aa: CASSQRSGTSLGSPLHF
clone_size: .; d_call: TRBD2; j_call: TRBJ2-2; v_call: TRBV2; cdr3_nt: TGTGCCAGCAGTTTGGGGCAGGGAGGGACCGGGGAGCTGTTTTTT; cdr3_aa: CASSLGQGGTGELFF
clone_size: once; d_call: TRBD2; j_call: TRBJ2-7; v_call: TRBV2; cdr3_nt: TGTGCCAGCAGAACACCGTTGAGGCGGGAGTACAAAATCGACGAGCAGTACTTC; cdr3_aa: CASRTPLRREYKIDEQYF
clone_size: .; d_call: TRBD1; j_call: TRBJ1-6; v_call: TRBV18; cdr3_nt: TGTGCCAGCTCCCCAGGACAGGGGCAGTATTCACCCCTCCACTTT; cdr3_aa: CASSPGQGQYSPLHF
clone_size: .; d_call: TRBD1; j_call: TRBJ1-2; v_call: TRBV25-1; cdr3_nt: TGTGCCAGCACCCCAGGGGGGAATACCTATGGCTACACCTTC; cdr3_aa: CASTPGGNTYGYTF
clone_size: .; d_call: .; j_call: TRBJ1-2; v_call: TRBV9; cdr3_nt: TGTGCCAGCAGTCCCAGTGAGGCCTATGGCTACACCTTC; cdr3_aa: CASSPSEAYGYTF
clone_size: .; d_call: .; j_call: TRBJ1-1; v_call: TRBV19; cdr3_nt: TGTGCCAGTAGCGCCCAGCGGGGGAGGACTGAAGCTTTCTTT; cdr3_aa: CASSAQRGRTEAFF
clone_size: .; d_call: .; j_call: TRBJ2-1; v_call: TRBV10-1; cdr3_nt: TGCGCCAGCAGTAGGGGAAGCTCCTACAATGAGCAGTTCTTC; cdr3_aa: CASSRGSSYNEQFF
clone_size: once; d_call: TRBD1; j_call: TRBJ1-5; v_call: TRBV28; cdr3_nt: TGTGCCAGCAGTTACAGGGGAGGCGGCAATCAGCCCCAGCATTTT; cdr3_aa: CASSYRGGGNQPQHF